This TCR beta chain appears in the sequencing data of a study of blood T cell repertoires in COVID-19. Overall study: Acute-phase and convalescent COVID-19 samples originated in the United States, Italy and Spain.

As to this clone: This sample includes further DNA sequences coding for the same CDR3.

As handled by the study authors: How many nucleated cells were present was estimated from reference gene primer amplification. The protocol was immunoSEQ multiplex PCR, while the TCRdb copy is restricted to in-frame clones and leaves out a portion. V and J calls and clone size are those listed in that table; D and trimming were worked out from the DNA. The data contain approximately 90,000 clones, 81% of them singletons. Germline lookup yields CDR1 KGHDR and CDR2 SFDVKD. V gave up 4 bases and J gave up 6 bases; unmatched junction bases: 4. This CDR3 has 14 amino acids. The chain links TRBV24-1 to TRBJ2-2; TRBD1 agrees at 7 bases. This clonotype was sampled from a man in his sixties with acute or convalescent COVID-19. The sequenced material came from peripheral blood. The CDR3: CATSDETGAGELFF. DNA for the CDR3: TGTGCCACCAGTGACGAAACAGGGGCCGGGGAGCTGTTTTTT.